The sequence of this T cell receptor (beta chain) was determined in a study of CD8 T cells in ankylosing spondylitis. The study's findings and limits: Within ankylosing spondylitis blood, a TCR beta motif made up of eight or nine highly homologous variants appeared to be characteristic.

The germline V gene encodes CDR1 LGHDT and CDR2 YNNKEL (reference sequence). The CDR3 is made up of 12 amino acids. V was clipped by 3 bases and J by 10 bases, with 12 bases between them. Each CDR3 protein gets one entry after TCRdb re-called the 5' RACE reads with MiXCR. The table has roughly 130,000 distinct CDR3 sequences, approximately 9.2% seen once. The sample holds a few counts of this clonotype. Its target is not known. This TCR came from a male donor with ankylosing spondylitis. V gene TRBV3-1 combines with J gene TRBJ1-1, with D unclear. The sequenced material came from synovial fluid, either unsorted or a sorted T cell fraction (not recorded which). In DNA, the CDR3 is TGTGCCAGCAGCCACCTAAATGAAGGAGCTTTCTTT. Its protein is CASSHLNEGAFF.